This T cell receptor (beta chain) was captured in a study of cytomegalovirus exposure and HLA in healthy donors. General study results and limits: Segments of the TCR beta V type were, in most cases, productive about 87% or about 30% of the time in an earlier analysis. Later analysis suggested most CMV-associated TCR beta chains were HLA-restricted.

Remarks on this clone: Its antigen is currently unknown.

The PCR made use of 60 Vbeta and 13 Jbeta primers. Clones were read by immunoSEQ multiplex PCR, and TCRdb kept only the in-frame ones, dropping some. Here the sample spans over 100,000 clones, around 67% being singletons. This TCR was recovered from a middle-aged woman in good health and CMV-seropositive. Sequencing was done on a sample of PBMCs.

The CDR3 here is CASSGQDLGGSNQPQHF. For the CDR3, the DNA is TGCGCCAGCAGTGGCCAGGACCTGGGAGGGAGCAATCAGCCCCAGCATTTT. This rearrangement joins TRBV10-2 to TRBJ1-5; D remains ambiguous. Germline loops: CDR1 WSHSY, CDR2 SAAADI. The CDR3 runs to 17 residues. V was cut by 4 bases and J by 1 base, with 17 bases left in between.